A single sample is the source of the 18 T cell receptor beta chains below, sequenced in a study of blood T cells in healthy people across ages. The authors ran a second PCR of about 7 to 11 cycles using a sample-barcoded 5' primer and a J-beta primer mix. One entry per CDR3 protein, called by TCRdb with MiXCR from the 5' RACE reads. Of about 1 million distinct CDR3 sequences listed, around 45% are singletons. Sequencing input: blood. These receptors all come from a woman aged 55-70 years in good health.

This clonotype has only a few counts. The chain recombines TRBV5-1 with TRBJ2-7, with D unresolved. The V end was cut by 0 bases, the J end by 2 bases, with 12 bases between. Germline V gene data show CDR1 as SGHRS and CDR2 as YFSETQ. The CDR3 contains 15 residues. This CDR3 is CASSLGKGPAYEQYF. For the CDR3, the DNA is TGCGCCAGCAGCTTGGGTAAGGGCCCTGCCTACGAGCAGTACTTC.

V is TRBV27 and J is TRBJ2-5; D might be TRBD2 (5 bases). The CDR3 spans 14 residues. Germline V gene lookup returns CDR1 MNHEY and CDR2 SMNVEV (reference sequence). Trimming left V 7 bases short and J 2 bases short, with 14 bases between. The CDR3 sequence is CASKGSADQETQYF. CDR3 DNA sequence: TGTGCCAGCAAGGGTAGCGCGGATCAAGAGACCCAGTACTTC.

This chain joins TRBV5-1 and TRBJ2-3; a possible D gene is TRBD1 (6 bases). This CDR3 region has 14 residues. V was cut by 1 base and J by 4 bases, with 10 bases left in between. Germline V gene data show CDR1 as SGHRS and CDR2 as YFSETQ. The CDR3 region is CASSLTDSSDTQYF. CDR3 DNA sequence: TGCGCCAGCAGCTTGACGGACAGTTCAGATACGCAGTATTTT.

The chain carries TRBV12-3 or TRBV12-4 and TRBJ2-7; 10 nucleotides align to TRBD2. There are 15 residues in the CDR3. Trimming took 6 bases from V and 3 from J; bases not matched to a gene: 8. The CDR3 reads CASSRASGSFYEQYF. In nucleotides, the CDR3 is TGTGCCAGCAGCCGGGCTAGCGGGAGCTTCTACGAGCAGTACTTC.

The CDR3 loop is CASSEERTVYSNQPQHF. The CDR3 bases are TGTGCCAGCAGTGAAGAACGGACGGTATATAGCAATCAGCCCCAGCATTTT. This chain uses TRBV6-1 with TRBJ1-5, with D unresolved. The CDR3 is 17 amino acids. V lost 1 base and J 0 bases, leaving 13 bases between the germline ends. CDR1 and CDR2 from the germline V gene are MNHNS and SASEGT.

The CDR3 region is CSVDTLGGGFEQFF. CDR3 nucleotides: TGCAGCGTTGACACACTAGGGGGGGGCTTTGAGCAGTTCTTC. The V gene is TRBV29-1, the J gene TRBJ2-1; a weak D match, TRBD2 (7 bases). Deletions cut 3 bases from V and 9 bases from J, with 18 bases between. The V gene's germline CDR1 is SQVTM and CDR2 ANQGSEA. The CDR3 has 14 residues.

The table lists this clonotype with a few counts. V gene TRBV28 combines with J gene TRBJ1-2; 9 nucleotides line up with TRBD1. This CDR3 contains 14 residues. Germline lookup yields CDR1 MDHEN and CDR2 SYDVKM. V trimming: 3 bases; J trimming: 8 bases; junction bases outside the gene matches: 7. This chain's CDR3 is CASSLVQGAWGYTF. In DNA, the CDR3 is TGTGCCAGCAGTTTGGTACAGGGGGCTTGGGGCTACACCTTC.

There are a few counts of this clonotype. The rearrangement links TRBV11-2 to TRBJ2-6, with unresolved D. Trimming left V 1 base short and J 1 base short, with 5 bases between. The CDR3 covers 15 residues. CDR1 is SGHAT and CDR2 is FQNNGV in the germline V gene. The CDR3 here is CASSLAVSGANVLTF. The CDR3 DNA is TGTGCCAGCAGCTTAGCCGTTTCTGGGGCCAACGTCCTGACTTTC.

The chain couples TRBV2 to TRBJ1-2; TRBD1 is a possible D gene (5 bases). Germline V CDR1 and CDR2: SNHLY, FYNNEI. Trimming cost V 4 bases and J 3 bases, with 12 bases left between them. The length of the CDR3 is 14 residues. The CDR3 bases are TGTGCCAGCAGTGGACTCAGGGACGACTATGGCTACACCTTC. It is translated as CASSGLRDDYGYTF.

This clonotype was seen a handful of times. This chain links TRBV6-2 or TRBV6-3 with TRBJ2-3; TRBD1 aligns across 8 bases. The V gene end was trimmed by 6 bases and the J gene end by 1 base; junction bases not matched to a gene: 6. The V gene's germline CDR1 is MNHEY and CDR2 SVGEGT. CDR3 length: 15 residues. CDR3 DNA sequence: TGTGCCAGCAGCCCCAGGGGGCTACGCACAGATACGCAGTATTTT. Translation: CASSPRGLRTDTQYF.

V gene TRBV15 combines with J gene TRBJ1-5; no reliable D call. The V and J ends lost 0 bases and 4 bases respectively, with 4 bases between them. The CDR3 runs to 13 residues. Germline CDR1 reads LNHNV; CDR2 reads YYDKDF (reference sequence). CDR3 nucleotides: TGTGCCACCAGCAGAGAAGGGAATCAGCCCCAGCATTTT. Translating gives CATSREGNQPQHF.

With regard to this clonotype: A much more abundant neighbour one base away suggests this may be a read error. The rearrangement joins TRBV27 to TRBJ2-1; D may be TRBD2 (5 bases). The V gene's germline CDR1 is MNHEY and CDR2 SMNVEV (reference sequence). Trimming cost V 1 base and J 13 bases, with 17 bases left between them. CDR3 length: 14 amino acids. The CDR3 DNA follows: TGTGCCAGCAGTTTATTTACGGGGAAGGAGACCCAGTTCTTC. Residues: CASSLFTGKETQFF.

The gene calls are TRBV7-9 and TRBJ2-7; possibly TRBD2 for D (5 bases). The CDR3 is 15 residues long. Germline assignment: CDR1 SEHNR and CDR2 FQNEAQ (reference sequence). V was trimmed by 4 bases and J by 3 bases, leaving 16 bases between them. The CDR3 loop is CASSSPGGRDYEQYF. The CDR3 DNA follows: TGTGCCAGCAGCTCCCCCGGCGGGCGAGACTACGAGCAGTACTTC.

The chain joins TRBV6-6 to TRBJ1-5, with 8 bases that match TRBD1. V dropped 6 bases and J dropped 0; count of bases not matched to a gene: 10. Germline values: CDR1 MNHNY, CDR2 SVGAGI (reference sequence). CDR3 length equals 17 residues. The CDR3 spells CASRPLSQGVSNQPQHF. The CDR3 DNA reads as TGTGCCAGCAGGCCACTCTCACAGGGGGTTAGCAATCAGCCCCAGCATTTT.

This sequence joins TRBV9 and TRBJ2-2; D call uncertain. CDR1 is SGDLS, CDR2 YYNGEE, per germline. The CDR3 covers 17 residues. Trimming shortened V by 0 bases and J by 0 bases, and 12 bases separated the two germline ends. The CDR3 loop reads CASSVANRITNTGELFF. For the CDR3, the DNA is TGTGCCAGCAGCGTAGCAAACCGGATAACGAACACCGGGGAGCTGTTTTTT.

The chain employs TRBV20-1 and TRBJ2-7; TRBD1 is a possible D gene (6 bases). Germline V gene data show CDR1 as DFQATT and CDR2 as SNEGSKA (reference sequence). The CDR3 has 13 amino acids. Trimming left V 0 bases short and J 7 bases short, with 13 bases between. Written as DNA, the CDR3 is TGCAGTGCTAGAGATCAGGGGCTGGTAGAGCAGTACTTC. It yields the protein CSARDQGLVEQYF.

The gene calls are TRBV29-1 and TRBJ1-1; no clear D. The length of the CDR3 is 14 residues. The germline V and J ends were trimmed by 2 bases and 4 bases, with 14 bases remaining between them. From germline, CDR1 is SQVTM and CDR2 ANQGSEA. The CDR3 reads CSVELRRVGTEAFF. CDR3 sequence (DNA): TGCAGCGTTGAACTCCGTCGAGTAGGCACTGAAGCTTTCTTT.

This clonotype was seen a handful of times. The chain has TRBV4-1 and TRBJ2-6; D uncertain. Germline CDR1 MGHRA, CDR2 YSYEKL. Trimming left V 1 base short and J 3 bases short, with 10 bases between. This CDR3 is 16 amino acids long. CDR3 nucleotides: TGCGCCAGCAGCCAAGTAGACAAACGTGGGGCCAACGTCCTGACTTTC. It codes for CASSQVDKRGANVLTF.